These 10 T cell receptor beta chains originate from one sample sequenced in a study of T cell repertoires in cytomegalovirus infection (dated by TCRdb to between 2018 and 2021). What this sample's treatment or condition label stands for: in vitro stimulation with specific CMV peptide epitopes to enrich CMV-specific T cells. These receptors lack a known antigen. TCRdb records Illumina HiSeq 1500 as the sequencer. In TCRdb, the public reads were trimmed at Q25 with fastp and aligned with MiXCR, with productive beta chains retained. Every distinct CDR3 protein forms one entry, paired with its most common genes and DNA. The sample yields hundreds of thousands of distinct CDR3 sequences; 30% to 40% were counted once. The ten largest clones take up about an eighth of the sample. Sequencing was performed on cultured CD8+ T cells from PBMCs, taken from culture after CMV antigen stimulation. Every receptor here comes from a human donor in good health (CMV status not recorded). Some clones in this sample may be carry-over from other donors' samples.

The CDR3, as DNA: TGCAGTGCTAGAGTTTATCATCGACAGGGCTATGGCTACACCTTC. This encodes CSARVYHRQGYGYTF. This rearrangement joins TRBV20-1 to TRBJ1-2; TRBD1 aligns across 7 bases. J lost 4 bases, V lost 1 base, and 9 bases had no gene match. The V gene's germline CDR1 is DFQATT and CDR2 SNEGSKA (reference sequence). CDR3 length equals 15 residues.

This clonotype was recorded many times. V and J are TRBV6-1 and TRBJ2-1, with 9 nucleotides matching TRBD2. This CDR3 contains 15 residues. J lost 3 bases, V lost 10 bases, and 10 bases had no gene match. Germline V gene lookup returns CDR1 MNHNS and CDR2 SASEGT. The CDR3 protein is CATRPRLADYNEQFF. The CDR3 nucleotides read TGTGCCACCCGGCCCAGACTAGCGGACTACAATGAGCAGTTCTTC.

The gene calls are TRBV6-5 and TRBJ1-1, with no clear D. The CDR3 loop spans 14 amino acids. The ends were cut back, 0 bases at V and 1 base at J, with 6 bases in the middle. Germline CDR1 reads MNHEY; CDR2 reads SVGAGI. CDR3 DNA: TGTGCCAGCAGTTACTCGAGATGGAACACTGAAGCTTTCTTT. Amino acid sequence: CASSYSRWNTEAFF.

In this sample, this clonotype turned up a few times. The V gene is TRBV7-9, the J gene TRBJ2-5; TRBD1 is a possible D gene (6 bases). The CDR3 is 16 residues long. Trimming left V 4 bases short and J 2 bases short, with 17 bases between. CDR1 and CDR2 (germline): SEHNR, FQNEAQ (reference sequence). The CDR3 spells CASSSADWTVQETQYF. In nucleotides, the CDR3 is TGTGCCAGCAGCTCAGCGGACTGGACAGTGCAAGAGACCCAGTACTTC. The whole variable domain, remainder taken from reference TRBV7-9 and TRBJ2-5, is DTGVSQNPRHKITKRGQNVTFRCDPISEHNRLYWYRQTLGQGPEFLTYFQNEAQLEKSRLLSDRFSAERPKGSFSTLEIQRTEQGDSAMYLCASSSADWTVQETQYFGPGTRLLVL.

This clonotype is a singleton in its sample. This chain joins TRBV11-2 and TRBJ2-5; perhaps TRBD1 as D (6 bases). Germline values: CDR1 SGHAT, CDR2 FQNNGV. The V and J ends lost 8 bases and 0 bases respectively, with 22 bases between them. The length of the CDR3 is 17 residues. The CDR3 sequence: CASRPRPGTKYQETQYF. In nucleotides, the CDR3 is TGTGCCAGCCGCCCCCGCCCCGGGACAAAATACCAAGAGACCCAGTACTTC. Supplemented by reference TRBV11-2 and TRBJ2-5, the full variable domain reads EAGVAQSPRYKIIEKRQSVAFWCNPISGHATLYWYQQILGQGPKLLIQFQNNGVVDDSQLPKDRFSAERLKGVDSTLKIQPAKLEDSAVYLCASRPRPGTKYQETQYFGPGTRLLVL.

CDR3 nucleotides: TGTGCCAGCAGCTTGGTTGGACAGAACGACGAGCAGTACTTC. This translates into CASSLVGQNDEQYF. The chain is built from TRBV5-8 and TRBJ2-7; TRBD1 is a possible D gene (6 bases). Germline CDR1 is SGHTS and CDR2 is YDEGEE. The V and J ends lost 0 bases and 5 bases respectively, with 12 bases between them. The CDR3 is 14 residues long.

This rearrangement joins TRBV6-8 to TRBJ1-1; TRBD1 is a possible D gene (6 bases). The V gene's germline CDR1 is MNHGY and CDR2 SAAAGT. Trimming took off 7 bases at V and 1 base at J, with 16 bases between the two ends. This CDR3 has 15 residues. CDR3 amino acids: CASTSWAGANTEAFF. The DNA of the CDR3 is TGTGCCAGCACGAGTTGGGCAGGGGCGAACACTGAAGCTTTCTTT.

There are many counts of this clonotype. This sequence joins TRBV6-6 and TRBJ1-4; the D is unclear. V lost 0 bases and J lost 5, with 13 bases in between. Germline lookup yields CDR1 MNHNY and CDR2 SVGAGI (reference sequence). The CDR3 is 16 residues long. CDR3 protein: CASSYSHRVQNEKLFF. CDR3 in DNA: TGTGCCAGCAGTTACTCGCATCGAGTACAGAATGAAAAACTGTTTTTT.

This clonotype occurred a few times. The V and J genes are TRBV24-1 and TRBJ1-2; TRBD1 aligns across 8 bases. The V segment lost 4 bases and the J segment 3 bases; nucleotides outside the gene matches: 0. The CDR3 has 13 residues. Germline loops: CDR1 KGHDR, CDR2 SFDVKD. Written as DNA, the CDR3 is TGTGCCACCAGTGAACAGGGGGACTATGGCTACACCTTC. It codes for CATSEQGDYGYTF.

CDR3 sequence reads: CASSAFDTQYF. DNA of the CDR3: TGTGCCAGCAGTGCCTTTGATACGCAGTATTTT. This rearrangement joins TRBV25-1 to TRBJ2-3; D gene uncertain. The CDR3 sequence is 11 residues long. Trimming cost V 4 bases and J 6 bases, with 5 bases left between them. The germline V gene encodes CDR1 MGHDK and CDR2 SYGVNS.